Listed below are T cell receptor beta chains from one sample, sequenced in a study of cytomegalovirus exposure and HLA in healthy donors. Profiling relied on immunoSEQ multiplex PCR, and the TCRdb table lists in-frame clones only, not all of them. The data contain about 89,000 clones, roughly 10% of them seen just once; the ten biggest clones take up 4.5% to 6.5%. Specimen: PBMCs. The receptors were sampled from a man aged 45-60 years in good health and CMV-seropositive. Each CDR3 is given with its conserved first and last residue. D genes are given only for firm matches. The size field is filled for only some rows; it gives once, few, many or a size class.

TRBJ1-2,TRBD1,few,TRBV18,CASSQETGLSGYTF,TGTGCCAGCTCACAAGAGACAGGGCTCTCCGGCTACACCTTC
TRBJ2-1,NA,few,TRBV4-1,CASSETTMGSYNEQFF,TGCGCCAGCAGCGAGACTACCATGGGATCCTACAATGAGCAGTTCTTC
TRBJ2-7,NA,NA,TRBV7-9,CASSSASGTITYEQYF,TGTGCCAGCAGCTCTGCCTCCGGGACAATCACCTACGAGCAGTACTTC
TRBJ2-1,NA,NA,TRBV29-1,CSVALTRGNEQFF,TGCAGCGTTGCCCTAACAAGGGGCAATGAGCAGTTCTTC
TRBJ1-6,TRBD1,few,TRBV2,CASNSYQSKIRQGNSPLHF,TGTGCCAGCAATTCTTACCAATCAAAGATAAGACAGGGAAATTCACCCCTCCACTTT
TRBJ2-1,NA,NA,TRBV5-4,CASSFTYNEQFF,TGTGCCAGCAGCTTTACCTACAATGAGCAGTTCTTC
TRBJ1-4,NA,NA,TRBV7-9,CASSLGVVDEKLFF,TGTGCCAGCAGCTTGGGCGTCGTCGATGAAAAACTGTTTTTT
TRBJ2-5,NA,NA,TRBV5-8,CASSSGRGLQETQYF,TGTGCCAGCAGCTCAGGAAGGGGCCTCCAAGAGACCCAGTACTTC
TRBJ2-3,NA,few,TRBV28,CASRSGGRGDTSPQYF,TGTGCCAGCAGGTCCGGGGGGCGCGGGGACACGAGTCCGCAGTATTTT
TRBJ2-3,TRBD2,few,TRBV6-5,CASSPLAGDPDTQYF,TGTGCCAGCAGCCCTCTAGCGGGAGACCCAGATACGCAGTATTTT
TRBJ2-2,NA,few,TRBV18,CASSPVSTGELFF,TGTGCCAGCTCCCCGGTGAGCACCGGGGAGCTGTTTTTT
TRBJ2-5,NA,NA,TRBV27,CASSFRRPQETQYF,TGTGCCAGCAGTTTCCGGCGGCCACAAGAGACCCAGTACTTC
TRBJ2-7,NA,few,TRBV30,CAWSVPASRSYEQYF,TGTGCCTGGAGTGTACCGGCTAGTAGGTCCTACGAGCAGTACTTC
TRBJ2-6,NA,NA,TRBV28,CASIPSGANVLTF,TGTGCCAGCATCCCGTCTGGGGCCAACGTCCTGACTTTC
TRBJ2-3,NA,few,TRBV29-1,CSVAPGSDTQYF,TGCAGCGTTGCCCCAGGTTCAGATACGCAGTATTTT
TRBJ2-3,TRBD1,few,TRBV18,CASSPDRGFTDTQYF,TGTGCCAGCTCCCCGGACAGGGGTTTCACAGATACGCAGTATTTT
TRBJ1-5,NA,few,TRBV30,CACSTYSNQPQHF,TGTGCCTGCTCGACTTATAGCAATCAGCCCCAGCATTTT
TRBJ1-6,TRBD1,few,TRBV5-5,CASSSGGTGGNSPLHF,TGTGCCAGCAGCTCGGGGGGGACAGGGGGTAATTCACCCCTCCACTTT
TRBJ2-5,TRBD1,few,TRBV30,CAWRTGGMETQYF,TGTGCCTGGAGGACAGGGGGAATGGAGACCCAGTACTTC
TRBJ1-2,TRBD1,few,TRBV5-1,CASSLDLGQARGYTF,TGCGCCAGCAGCTTGGACCTTGGACAGGCTCGTGGCTACACCTTC
TRBJ2-3,TRBD1,NA,TRBV29-1,CSALDRSYSGDTQYF,TGCAGCGCTCTGGACAGGTCGTATAGTGGAGATACGCAGTATTTT
TRBJ1-2,TRBD1,NA,TRBV4-2,CASSPGDSNYGYTF,TGTGCCAGCAGCCCGGGGGACAGCAACTATGGCTACACCTTC
TRBJ2-2,TRBD2,NA,TRBV7-2,CASSPPGLAGTGELFF,TGTGCCAGCAGCCCCCCGGGACTAGCGGGCACCGGGGAGCTGTTTTTT
TRBJ1-5,TRBD1,few,TRBV7-9,CASSLGDRGQGQPQHF,TGTGCCAGCAGCTTAGGGGACAGGGGGCAGGGTCAGCCCCAGCATTTT
TRBJ2-7,NA,few,TRBV28,CASSTRGGPVTYEQYF,TGTGCCAGCAGCACAAGGGGGGGGCCCGTTACCTACGAGCAGTACTTC
TRBJ2-4,NA,few,TRBV5-8,CATLEGLVNIQYF,TGTGCCACCTTGGAGGGCCTTGTTAACATTCAGTACTTC
TRBJ1-4,NA,NA,TRBV25-1,CASSPRSGWANEKLFF,TGTGCCAGCTCCCCTCGTTCAGGGTGGGCTAATGAAAAACTGTTTTTT
TRBJ2-2,NA,NA,TRBV2,CARYLVTGELFF,TGTGCCAGATACTTAGTCACCGGGGAGCTGTTTTTT
TRBJ1-1,TRBD1,NA,TRBV4-1,CASSPGQGSGDTEAFF,TGCGCCAGCAGCCCCGGACAGGGAAGTGGGGACACTGAAGCTTTCTTT